Each of the 4 T cell receptor beta chains below was sequenced from the same sample in a study of neurological immune-mediated disorders. MiXCR was run by TCRdb on the 5' RACE reads, yielding one entry per CDR3 protein. Of over 35,000 distinct CDR3 sequences in the sample, around 4.5% were seen once. Input material: PBMCs. All receptors come from a woman aged 55-70 years with multiple sclerosis.

This clonotype was counted at least ten times. The CDR3 protein is CAISEPDRRGYTF. CDR3 bases: TGTGCCATCAGTGAGCCCGACCGACGGGGCTACACCTTC. The chain uses TRBV10-3 and TRBJ1-2, with D unresolved. The CDR3 is 13 residues long. CDR1 ENHRY and CDR2 SYGVKD come from the germline V gene. The germline V and J ends were trimmed by 2 bases and 8 bases, with 12 bases remaining between them.

This clonotype has ten or more counts. J is TRBJ1-2 and V is TRBV9, with TRBD1 identical over 10 bases. CDR1 and CDR2 (germline): SGDLS, YYNGEE. V lost 0 bases to trimming and J lost 7 bases; unmatched junction nucleotides: 6. This CDR3 is 15 amino acids long. The CDR3 DNA follows: TGTGCCAGCAGCGTAGCCAGGACAGGGGGTATTGGCTACACCTTC. Encoded protein: CASSVARTGGIGYTF.

There are many counts of this clonotype. This CDR3 reads CASGGASYEQYF. CDR3 nucleotide sequence: TGTGCCAGCGGGGGGGCCTCCTACGAGCAGTACTTC. The chain employs TRBV25-1 and TRBJ2-7, with D perhaps TRBD2 (7 bases). There are 12 residues in the CDR3. V lost 8 bases to trimming and J lost 0 bases, with 8 bases between them. Germline lookup yields CDR1 MGHDK and CDR2 SYGVNS.

This clonotype came up a few times. The chain combines TRBV3-1 with TRBJ1-3, with 8 bases matching TRBD1. The V segment lost 4 bases and the J segment 10 bases; nucleotides outside the gene matches: 12. CDR1 LGHDT and CDR2 YNNKEL come from the germline V gene (reference sequence). CDR3 length: 15 amino acids. CDR3 sequence (DNA): TGTGCCAGCAGCCTCTCCCGGACAGGGCGGCGGACCATATATTTT. Protein: CASSLSRTGRRTIYF.